The clone carrying this T cell receptor beta chain was seen a few times. The data derive from a study of T-cell reconstitution after alpha-beta-depleted transplantation in children. TCRbeta library preparation incorporated unique molecular identifiers. TCRdb passed the PCR reads through MiXCR, listing each CDR3 protein once. This table holds hundreds of thousands of distinct CDR3 sequences, 8% to 10% found once. CDR3 length equals 13 residues. Germline assignment: CDR1 KGHDR and CDR2 SFDVKD. Trimming pared 6 bases from V and 3 bases from J, leaving 10 bases between. The sequenced sample was PBMCs from the stem cell graft donor, obtained from the stem cell graft. The V gene is TRBV24-1, the J gene TRBJ2-5, with D tentatively TRBD1 (5 bases). The sequence was collected from a human donor who donated a stem cell graft to a child with acute lymphoblastic leukemia. The CDR3 DNA reads as TGTGCCACCAGTTCAGGGCCTAAAGAGACCCAGTACTTC. This sequence encodes CATSSGPKETQYF.